This T cell receptor beta chain was retrieved from a study of T cell responses to AZD1222 COVID-19 vaccine. Germline V gene sequence: CDR1 MNHEY, CDR2 SVGAGI. The CDR3 covers 13 residues. V lost 5 bases and J 9 bases, leaving 11 bases between the germline ends. General observations from the study: Every sample of the repertoires postdated the peak T cell response. Epitopes outside B.1.351 and B.1.1.7 mutated regions reportedly drew nearly half of spike TCRs. Rises in breadth and depth of Spike-specific TCRs came after two AZD1222 doses.

For this clone: The antigen remains undetermined.

The data were produced by immunoSEQ multiplex PCR, yet TCRdb's version contains in-frame clones alone and is incomplete. Of 20,000 to 30,000 clones listed, 88% are singletons. The input for sequencing was peripheral blood, taken 28 days after the second AZD1222 dose. V is TRBV6-5 and J is TRBJ1-6, with D uncertain. This clonotype was sampled from an adult who received the AZD1222 COVID-19 vaccine. CDR3 nucleotides: TGTGCCAGCAGTCGCGGACGCGTTTCACCCCTCCACTTT. The encoded protein is CASSRGRVSPLHF.